The rows below give T cell receptor beta chains drawn from one sample of a study of Ad26.COV2.S vaccination and SARS-CoV-2 variants. Assay used: immunoSEQ multiplex PCR; TCRdb lists only in-frame clones, some missing. Here the sample spans 350,000 to 550,000 clones, about 91% being singletons. The specimen was peripheral blood, collected in a trial of Ad26.COV2.S vaccine versus placebo. The receptors stem from a person aged 18-60 years who received the Ad26.COV2.S COVID-19 vaccine or a placebo. Each CDR3 is given with its conserved first and last residue. Clone size, where shown, is once, few, many, or a class for clones that have expanded.

clone_size	v_call	j_call	cdr3_aa
once	TRBV5-1	TRBJ2-3	CASGFAPLVDTQYF
-	TRBV18	TRBJ1-1	CASSPGEGTEAFF
-	TRBV5-1	TRBJ1-1	CASSLARGTGEWTGLNTEAFF
-	TRBV5-1	TRBJ1-1	CASSSSGPLGMNTEAFF
-	TRBV7-8	TRBJ1-5	CASSWNPGNQPQHF
-	TRBV11-2	TRBJ2-1	CASSALGQYENEQFF
-	TRBV2	TRBJ1-5	CASSRQFNQPQHF
-	TRBV28	TRBJ1-2	CASSTGGLYGYTF
-	TRBV5-1	TRBJ2-1	CASSLGTARLNEQFF
-	TRBV3-1/TRBV3-2	TRBJ1-6	CASSLIGSPLHF
-	TRBV28	TRBJ2-7	CASRETGVYEQYF
-	TRBV10-3	TRBJ2-1	CAISESWGSSYNEQFF
once	TRBV7-2	TRBJ1-1	CASSLIAGGEAFF
-	TRBV7-8	TRBJ1-5	CASSLVYRVSNQPQHF
-	TRBV28	TRBJ2-7	CASSPPVGYEQYF
-	TRBV27	TRBJ2-2	CASSLVGATGELFF
-	TRBV5-6	TRBJ1-4	CASSRGDRVIEKLFF
-	TRBV11-2	TRBJ2-5	CASSLETQYF
-	TRBV5-4	TRBJ2-3	CASSLYLTDTQYF
-	TRBV5-6	TRBJ2-2	CASSYHTETGELFF
-	TRBV3-1/TRBV3-2	TRBJ2-3	CASSQDLAGGPDTQYF
-	TRBV7-2	TRBJ2-3	CASLRGNTDTQYF
-	TRBV2	TRBJ2-5	CASSRLAGGGETQYF
-	TRBV5-1	TRBJ2-3	CASSSSARGATDTQYF
-	TRBV6-2/TRBV6-3	TRBJ2-1	CASRPSGGNYNEQFF
-	TRBV11-3	TRBJ2-1	CASTAGIYNEQFF
-	TRBV5-1	TRBJ2-5	CASSVGGLTSQETQYF
-	TRBV5-1	TRBJ2-1	CASSSRLAGGSTYNEQFF
-	TRBV30	TRBJ1-1	CACQGQRQAFF
-	TRBV5-1	TRBJ1-1	CASSLAIGLMTEAFF
-	TRBV6-2/TRBV6-3	TRBJ1-4	CASSYDAGTPNEKLFF
-	TRBV7-2	TRBJ1-6	CASSLSYSPLHF
-	TRBV28	TRBJ1-4	CASSDPRGGSNEKLFF
-	TRBV12-3/TRBV12-4	TRBJ1-2	CASRGSFYGYTF
-	TRBV27	TRBJ2-5	CASSFGRDRDGETQYF
-	TRBV5-4	TRBJ2-2	CASSLGGRENTGELFF
-	TRBV7-3	TRBJ1-1	CASSLTGETEAFF
-	TRBV11-2	TRBJ2-1	CASSLGELERGGPNEQFF
-	TRBV28	TRBJ1-1	CASRGDRDRNTEAFF
-	TRBV7-3	TRBJ2-5	CASSSGTQETQYF
-	TRBV20-1	TRBJ2-5	CSASRGGGLGETQYF
-	TRBV24-1	TRBJ2-1	CATSDARSGGTSVNEQFF
once	TRBV2	TRBJ1-2	CASSVGDARRGYTF
-	TRBV7-2	TRBJ1-3	CASSPGLMSSGNTIYF
-	TRBV15	TRBJ1-1	CATSRDPDGPSTGESTEAFF
-	TRBV7-9	TRBJ1-5	CASSQDSNQPQHF
-	TRBV29-1	TRBJ2-7	CSVEDPLGIGTYEQYF
-	TRBV7-9	TRBJ1-2	CASSGENYGYTF
-	TRBV11-3	TRBJ2-1	CASSRRTSGRAIYEQFF
-	TRBV6-2/TRBV6-3	TRBJ1-5	CASSMDSPNQPQHF
-	TRBV9	TRBJ2-2	CASRASGGDGELFF
-	TRBV18	TRBJ1-2	CASSPPSPIQEHPLYGYTF